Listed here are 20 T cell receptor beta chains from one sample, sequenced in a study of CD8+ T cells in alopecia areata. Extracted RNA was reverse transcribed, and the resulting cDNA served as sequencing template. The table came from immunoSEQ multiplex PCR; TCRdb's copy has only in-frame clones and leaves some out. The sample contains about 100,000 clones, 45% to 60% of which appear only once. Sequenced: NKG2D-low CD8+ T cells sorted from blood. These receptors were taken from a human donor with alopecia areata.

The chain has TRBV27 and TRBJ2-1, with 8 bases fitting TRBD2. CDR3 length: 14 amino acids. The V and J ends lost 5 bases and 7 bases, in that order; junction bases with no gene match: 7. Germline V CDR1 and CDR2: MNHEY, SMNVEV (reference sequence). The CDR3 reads CASSAGLASNEQFF. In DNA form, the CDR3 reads TGTGCCAGCAGTGCCGGACTAGCAAGTAATGAGCAGTTCTTC.

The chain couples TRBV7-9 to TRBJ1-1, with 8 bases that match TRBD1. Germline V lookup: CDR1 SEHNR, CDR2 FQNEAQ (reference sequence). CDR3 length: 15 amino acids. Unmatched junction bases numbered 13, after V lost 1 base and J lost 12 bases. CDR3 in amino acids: CASSLVTGAPLGPFF. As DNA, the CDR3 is TGTGCCAGCAGCTTAGTGACAGGGGCGCCACTGGGGCCTTTCTTT.

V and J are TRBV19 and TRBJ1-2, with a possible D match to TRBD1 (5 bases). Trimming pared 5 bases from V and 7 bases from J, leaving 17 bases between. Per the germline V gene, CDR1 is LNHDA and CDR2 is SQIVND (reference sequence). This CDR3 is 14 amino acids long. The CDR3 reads CASSAVRGVGGYTF. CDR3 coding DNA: TGTGCCAGTAGTGCCGTGCGGGGCGTCGGTGGCTACACCTTC.

CDR3 sequence: CASSHPGGQPQHF. The CDR3 region has the DNA TGCGCCAGCAGCCACCCAGGGGGTCAGCCCCAGCATTTT. The chain recombines TRBV4-1 with TRBJ1-5; 7 nucleotides match TRBD1. The germline gives CDR1 MGHRA, CDR2 YSYEKL. Losses at the gene ends were 3 bases for V and 6 bases for J; bases not matched to a gene: 2. The CDR3 has 13 amino acids.

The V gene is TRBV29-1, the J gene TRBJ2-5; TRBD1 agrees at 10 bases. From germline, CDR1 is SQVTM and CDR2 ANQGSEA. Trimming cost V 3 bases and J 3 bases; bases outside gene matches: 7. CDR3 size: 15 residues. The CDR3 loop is CSVDLGQGSEETQYF. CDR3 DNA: TGCAGCGTTGATTTGGGACAGGGGTCGGAAGAGACCCAGTACTTC.

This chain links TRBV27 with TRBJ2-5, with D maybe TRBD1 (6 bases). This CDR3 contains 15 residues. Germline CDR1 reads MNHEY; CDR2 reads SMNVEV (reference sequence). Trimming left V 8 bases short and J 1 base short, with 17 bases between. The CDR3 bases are TGTGCCAGCCAAAGGGTGAACAGGGCCCAAGAGACCCAGTACTTC. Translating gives CASQRVNRAQETQYF.

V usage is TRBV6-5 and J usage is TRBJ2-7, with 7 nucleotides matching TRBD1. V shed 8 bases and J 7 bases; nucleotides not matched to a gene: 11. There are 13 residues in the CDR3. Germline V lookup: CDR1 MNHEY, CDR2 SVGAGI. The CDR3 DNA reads TGTGCCAGCGGTCCGAAGGGGGCGCTTGAGCAGTACTTC. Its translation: CASGPKGALEQYF.

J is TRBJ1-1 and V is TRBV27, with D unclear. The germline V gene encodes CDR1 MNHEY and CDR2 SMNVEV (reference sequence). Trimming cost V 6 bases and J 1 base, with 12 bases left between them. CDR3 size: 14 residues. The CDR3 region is CASRPNTENTEAFF. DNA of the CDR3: TGTGCCAGCAGGCCAAACACAGAGAACACTGAAGCTTTCTTT.

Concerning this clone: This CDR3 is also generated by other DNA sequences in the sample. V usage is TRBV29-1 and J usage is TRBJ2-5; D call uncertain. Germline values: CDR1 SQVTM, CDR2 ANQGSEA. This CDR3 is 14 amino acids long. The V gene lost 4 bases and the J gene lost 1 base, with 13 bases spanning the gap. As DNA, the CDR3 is TGCAGCGTTGTCATTCGAGGTTCCCAAGAGACCCAGTACTTC. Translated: CSVVIRGSQETQYF.

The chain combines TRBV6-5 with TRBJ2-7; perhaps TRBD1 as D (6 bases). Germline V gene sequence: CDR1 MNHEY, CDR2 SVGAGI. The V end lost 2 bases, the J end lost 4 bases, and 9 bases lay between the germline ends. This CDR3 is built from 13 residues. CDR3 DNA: TGTGCCAGCAGTTACAGGGGGACGTACGAGCAGTACTTC. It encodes CASSYRGTYEQYF.

The DNA of the CDR3 is TGCGCCAGCAGCCTTGACAGCGTTGCACTGTTTTTT. This sequence encodes CASSLDSVALFF. The V and J genes are TRBV4-1 and TRBJ1-4; tentative D call: TRBD1 (5 bases). Trimming removed 4 bases from V and 13 bases from J, with 13 bases in between. The germline CDR1 and CDR2 sequences are MGHRA and YSYEKL. CDR3 size: 12 residues.

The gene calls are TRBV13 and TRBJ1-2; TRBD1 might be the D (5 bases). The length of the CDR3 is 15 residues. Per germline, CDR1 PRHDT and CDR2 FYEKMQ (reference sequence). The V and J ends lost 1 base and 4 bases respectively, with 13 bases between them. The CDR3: CASSLAETAFYGYTF. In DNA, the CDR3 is TGTGCCAGCAGCTTAGCCGAGACAGCGTTCTATGGCTACACCTTC.

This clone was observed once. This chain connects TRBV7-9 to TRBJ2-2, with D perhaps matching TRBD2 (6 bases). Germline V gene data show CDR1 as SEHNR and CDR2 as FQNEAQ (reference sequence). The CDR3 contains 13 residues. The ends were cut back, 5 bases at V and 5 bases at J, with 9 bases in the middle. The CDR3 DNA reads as TGTGCCAGCAGCCACGGGGGAACCGGGGAGCTGTTTTTT. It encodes CASSHGGTGELFF. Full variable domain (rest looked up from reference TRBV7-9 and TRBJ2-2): DTGVSQNPRHKITKRGQNVTFRCDPISEHNRLYWYRQTLGQGPEFLTYFQNEAQLEKSRLLSDRFSAERPKGSFSTLEIQRTEQGDSAMYLCASSHGGTGELFFGEGSRLTVL.

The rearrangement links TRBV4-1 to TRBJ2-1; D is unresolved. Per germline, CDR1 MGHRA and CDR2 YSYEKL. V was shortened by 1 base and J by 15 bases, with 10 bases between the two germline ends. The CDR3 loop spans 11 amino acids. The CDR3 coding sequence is TGCGCCAGCAGCCAAGGGGTCTTCGCGTTCTTC. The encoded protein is CASSQGVFAFF.

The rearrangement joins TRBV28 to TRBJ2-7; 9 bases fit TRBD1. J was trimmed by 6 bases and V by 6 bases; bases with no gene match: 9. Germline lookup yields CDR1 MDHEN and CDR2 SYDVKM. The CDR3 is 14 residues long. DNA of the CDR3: TGTGCCAGCAGACCACCGGGACAGGGACGCGAGCAGTACTTC. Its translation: CASRPPGQGREQYF.

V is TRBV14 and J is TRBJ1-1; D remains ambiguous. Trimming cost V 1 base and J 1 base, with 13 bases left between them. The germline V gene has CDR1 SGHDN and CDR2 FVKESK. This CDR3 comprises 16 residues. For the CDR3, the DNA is TGTGCCAGCAGCCAAGCGTCGGCCTACCCGAACACTGAAGCTTTCTTT. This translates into CASSQASAYPNTEAFF.

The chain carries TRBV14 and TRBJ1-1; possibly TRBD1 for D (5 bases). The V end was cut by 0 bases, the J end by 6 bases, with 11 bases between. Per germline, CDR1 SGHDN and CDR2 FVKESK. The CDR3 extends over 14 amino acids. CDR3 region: CASSQDRGSAEAFF. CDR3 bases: TGTGCCAGCAGCCAAGATAGGGGTTCGGCTGAAGCTTTCTTT.

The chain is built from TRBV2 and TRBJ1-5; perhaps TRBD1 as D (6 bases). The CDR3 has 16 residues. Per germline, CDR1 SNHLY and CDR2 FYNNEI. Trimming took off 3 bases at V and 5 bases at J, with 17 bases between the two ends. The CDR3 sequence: CASSDWGRRSDQPQHF. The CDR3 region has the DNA TGTGCCAGCAGTGACTGGGGGCGGAGGTCTGATCAGCCCCAGCATTTT.

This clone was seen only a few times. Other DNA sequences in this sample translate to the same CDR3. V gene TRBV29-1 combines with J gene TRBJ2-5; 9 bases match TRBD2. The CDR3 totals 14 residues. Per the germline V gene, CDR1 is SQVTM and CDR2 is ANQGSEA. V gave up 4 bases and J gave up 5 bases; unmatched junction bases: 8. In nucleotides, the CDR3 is TGCAGCGTTGTGGCGGGAGGGCCAAGGGAGACCCAGTACTTC. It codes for CSVVAGGPRETQYF.

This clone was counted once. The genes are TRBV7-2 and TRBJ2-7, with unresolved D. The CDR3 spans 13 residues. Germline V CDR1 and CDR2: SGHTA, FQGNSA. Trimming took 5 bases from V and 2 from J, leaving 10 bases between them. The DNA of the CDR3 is TGTGCCAGCAGCCTGTATGAAACCTACGAGCAGTACTTC. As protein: CASSLYETYEQYF. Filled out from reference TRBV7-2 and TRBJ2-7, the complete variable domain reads GAGVSQSPSNKVTEKGKDVELRCDPISGHTALYWYRQSLGQGLEFLIYFQGNSAPDKSGLPSDRFSAERTGGSVSTLTIQRTQQEDSAVYLCASSLYETYEQYFGPGTRLTVT.